This T cell receptor (beta chain) was obtained from a study of blood T cells in healthy people across ages. Study-wide points: Strong correlation existed between TCR beta diversity and naive T cell percentage. Higher diversity and more naive CD4+ cells were features of long-lived donors, compared to aged donors. Researchers judged that diversity estimates from one million T cells fell short of true values.

A single count supports this clonotype. The target antigen is unknown. Next came a second PCR, run for about 6 to 12 cycles, which used a sample-barcoded 5' primer along with a J-beta primer mix. TCRdb processed the 5' RACE reads anew with MiXCR; each CDR3 protein has one entry. The table shows about 720,000 distinct CDR3 sequences, with around a fifth occurring only once. The origin of this receptor is a man in his sixties or seventies in good health. The sequenced sample consisted of blood.

The CDR3 DNA follows: TGCAGTGTCTTGGAGGGGAGAAGCGTCAATGAGCAGTTCTTC. Translated: CSVLEGRSVNEQFF. The V gene is TRBV20-1, the J gene TRBJ2-1; tentatively, D is TRBD2 (6 bases). The V gene's germline CDR1 is DFQATT and CDR2 SNEGSKA (reference sequence). The germline V and J ends were trimmed by 7 bases and 6 bases, with 19 bases remaining between them. The CDR3 loop spans 14 amino acids.